This T cell receptor beta chain is from a study of blood T cell repertoires in COVID-19. Sequencing used immunoSEQ multiplex PCR; TCRdb keeps in-frame clones, though not all of them. Of approximately 140,000 clones listed, around 88% are singletons. This clone was counted once. The CDR3 contains 18 residues. Germline trimming cut 0 bases from V and 0 bases from J; bases unmatched to any gene: 10. Germline CDR1 is LGHDT and CDR2 is YNNKEL (reference sequence). The genes are TRBV3-1 (or the pseudogene TRBV3-2) and TRBJ1-2; 7 nucleotides agree with TRBD1. The sequencing sample was made of peripheral blood. This TCR was recovered from a woman aged 55-70 years with acute or convalescent COVID-19. Here the CDR3 DNA reads TGTGCCAGCAGCCAAGACCAAGCCCACAGGGGCGCTAACTATGGCTACACCTTC. Translated: CASSQDQAHRGANYGYTF.